One and the same sample provided the 15 T cell receptor beta chains below, sequenced in a study of post-analysis software for immune sequencing data. Study observations and caveats: TRBV segments more frequent in patients than in controls numbered five and included TRBV5-6, TRBV5-1 and TRBV20-1.

Unique molecular identifiers were carried by the TCR beta cDNA libraries. One entry per CDR3 protein, called by TCRdb with MiXCR from the PCR reads. The sample has roughly 570,000 distinct CDR3 sequences, around a third seen once. These receptors are not linked to any known antigen. Input material: blood. The receptors here all came from a girl aged 2 to 17 with multiple sclerosis.

This clonotype was recorded at least ten times. The gene calls are TRBV20-1 and TRBJ1-2; 11 bases map to TRBD1. From germline, CDR1 is DFQATT and CDR2 SNEGSKA (reference sequence). J lost 4 bases, V lost 3 bases, and 10 bases had no gene match. This CDR3 is built from 16 residues. CDR3 amino acids: CSARDGQGARGYGYTF. CDR3 DNA sequence: TGCAGTGCTAGGGACGGACAGGGGGCGCGAGGCTATGGCTACACCTTC.

This clonotype was recorded only once. This chain uses TRBV20-1 with TRBJ2-3; D is perhaps TRBD1 (6 bases). The CDR3 has 17 amino acids. Germline V gene data show CDR1 as DFQATT and CDR2 as SNEGSKA (reference sequence). The V gene lost 5 bases and the J gene lost 0 bases, with 21 bases spanning the gap. Here the CDR3 DNA reads TGCAGTGCTGGCCGGCAGGGACAACCCTCTAGCACAGATACGCAGTATTTT. Its protein product is CSAGRQGQPSSTDTQYF.

This clonotype has more than one count but fewer than ten. The chain links TRBV7-2 to TRBJ2-3, with 7 bases aligning to TRBD1. This CDR3 region has 15 residues. Germline CDR1 is SGHTA and CDR2 is FQGNSA. J lost 0 bases, V lost 4 bases, and 4 bases had no gene match. The CDR3 is CASSSGGQSTDTQYF. The DNA of the CDR3 is TGTGCCAGCAGCTCTGGGGGACAGAGCACAGATACGCAGTATTTT.

This clonotype was seen a single time. This chain joins TRBV5-5 and TRBJ1-2; no reliable D call. Germline V lookup: CDR1 SGHKS, CDR2 YYEKEE (reference sequence). V gave up 7 bases and J gave up 6 bases, with 13 bases separating them. This CDR3 has 12 amino acids. The DNA for the CDR3 is TGTGCCAGCGCCGCGACGCCGGATGGCTACACCTTC. Its translation is CASAATPDGYTF. The full variable domain, its missing parts supplied by reference TRBV5-5 and TRBJ1-2, is DAGVTQSPTHLIKTRGQQVTLRCSPISGHKSVSWYQQVLGQGPQFIFQYYEKEERGRGNFPDRFSARQFPNYSSELNVNALLLGDSALYLCASAATPDGYTFGSGTRLTVV.

This clonotype was detected a few times. The J gene is TRBJ1-2, the V gene TRBV20-1; no reliable D call. The CDR3 loop spans 13 amino acids. Trimming removed 0 bases from V and 3 bases from J, with 8 bases in between. Per the germline V gene, CDR1 is DFQATT and CDR2 is SNEGSKA (reference sequence). The CDR3 nucleotides are TGCAGTGCTAGAGACGAGAATCACTATGGCTACACCTTC. Its translation: CSARDENHYGYTF.

This chain uses TRBV4-1 with TRBJ2-3; 8 bases are shared with TRBD2. V trimming: 3 bases; J trimming: 0 bases; junction bases outside the gene matches: 14. Germline-derived CDR1 and CDR2 are MGHRA and YSYEKL. CDR3 length: 19 residues. CDR3 loop: CASSQDWVAGPTSTDTQYF. The CDR3 DNA reads TGCGCCAGCAGCCAGGATTGGGTAGCGGGGCCTACTAGCACAGATACGCAGTATTTT.

This clonotype was detected only a few times. The rearrangement links TRBV5-1 to TRBJ2-3; D may be TRBD1 (5 bases). Germline V gene sequence: CDR1 SGHRS, CDR2 YFSETQ. The CDR3 has 15 residues. Trimming shortened V by 0 bases and J by 3 bases, and 11 bases separated the two germline ends. CDR3 in amino acids: CASSLDPKGTDTQYF. The CDR3 DNA follows: TGCGCCAGCAGCTTGGACCCCAAGGGGACAGATACGCAGTATTTT. Complete variable domain (other parts from reference TRBV5-1 and TRBJ2-3): KAGVTQTPRYLIKTRGQQVTLSCSPISGHRSVSWYQQTPGQGLQFLFEYFSETQRNKGNFPGRFSGRQFSNSRSEMNVSTLELGDSALYLCASSLDPKGTDTQYFGPGTRLTVL.

This chain joins TRBV3-1 and TRBJ2-1; 7 positions agree with TRBD2. CDR1 and CDR2 (germline): LGHDT, YNNKEL (reference sequence). The CDR3 length is 14 residues. The trim removed 7 bases at V and 5 bases at J, leaving 8 bases unmatched. The CDR3 coding sequence is TGTGCCAGCACCCGAGCGGGGAACAACAATGAGCAGTTCTTC. Amino acids: CASTRAGNNNEQFF.

This clonotype was seen a few times. This chain connects TRBV7-9 to TRBJ1-2, with a weak D call TRBD1 (6 bases). Germline CDR1 and CDR2: SEHNR and FQNEAQ (reference sequence). The CDR3 has 14 residues. V shed 5 bases and J shed 6 bases, with 16 bases lying between them. CDR3 nucleotide sequence: TGTGCCAGCAGCCCAGGACAGCTTGCCCATGGCTACACCTTC. It codes for CASSPGQLAHGYTF.

This clonotype was picked up a small number of times. The J gene is TRBJ2-7, the V gene TRBV15; the D gene could be TRBD1 or TRBD2 (5 bases each). Germline assignment: CDR1 LNHNV and CDR2 YYDKDF (reference sequence). The CDR3 is made up of 18 amino acids. With 1 base removed from V and 3 bases from J, the gap between germline ends came to 22 bases. In DNA form, the CDR3 reads TGTGCCACCAGCAGAGGACTAAGGACACTCGAAGGAGGCTACGAGCAGTACTTC. Encoded protein: CATSRGLRTLEGGYEQYF. Filled out from reference TRBV15 and TRBJ2-7, the complete variable domain reads DAMVIQNPRYQVTQFGKPVTLSCSQTLNHNVMYWYQQKSSQAPKLLFHYYDKDFNNEADTPDNFQSRRPNTSFCFLDIRSPGLGDTAMYLCATSRGLRTLEGGYEQYFGPGTRLTVT.

In this sample, this clonotype turned up a few times. This chain joins TRBV11-2 and TRBJ2-1; either TRBD1 or TRBD2 may fit D (5 bases each). Looked up from germline, CDR1 is SGHAT and CDR2 is FQNNGV. The CDR3 length is 16 residues. Deletions cut 5 bases from V and 0 bases from J, with 14 bases between. DNA of the CDR3: TGTGCCAGCAGCCCCGTCGGGGCTAGCTCCTACAATGAGCAGTTCTTC. Residues: CASSPVGASSYNEQFF.

This clonotype was counted only a few times. This sequence joins TRBV5-1 and TRBJ2-7; D gene unclear. This CDR3 is 14 amino acids long. Germline V gene lookup returns CDR1 SGHRS and CDR2 YFSETQ. Trimming took 2 bases from V and 2 from J, leaving 11 bases between them. In nucleotides, the CDR3 is TGCGCCAGCAGCTTAAAGGACGGACCCTACGAGCAGTACTTC. Translating it yields CASSLKDGPYEQYF.

This clonotype was counted only a few times. The chain links TRBV20-1 to TRBJ1-2; 7 bases match TRBD1. This CDR3 is built from 15 residues. CDR1 DFQATT and CDR2 SNEGSKA come from the germline V gene (reference sequence). V lost 6 bases to trimming and J lost 1 base; unmatched junction nucleotides: 11. The CDR3 DNA is TGCAGTGCCCCGTGGACAGGTGATAATAACTATGGCTACACCTTC. Translated, it gives CSAPWTGDNNYGYTF.

The chain has TRBV12-3 or TRBV12-4 and TRBJ1-2; D is possibly TRBD1 (6 bases). The CDR3 spans 13 residues. Trimming pared 7 bases from V and 8 bases from J, leaving 17 bases between. The CDR3 loop reads CASTPDSLRGYTF. The CDR3 DNA follows: TGTGCCAGCACCCCGGACAGCCTGCGGGGCTACACCTTC.

The chain carries TRBV6-1 and TRBJ2-5, with D possibly matching TRBD1 (6 bases). V lost 8 bases and J lost 5, with 15 bases in between. Per the germline V gene, CDR1 is MNHNS and CDR2 is SASEGT. This CDR3 has 13 residues. Written as DNA, the CDR3 is TGTGCCAGCGGTGGGGGACACCTGGAGACCCAGTACTTC. The encoded protein is CASGGGHLETQYF.